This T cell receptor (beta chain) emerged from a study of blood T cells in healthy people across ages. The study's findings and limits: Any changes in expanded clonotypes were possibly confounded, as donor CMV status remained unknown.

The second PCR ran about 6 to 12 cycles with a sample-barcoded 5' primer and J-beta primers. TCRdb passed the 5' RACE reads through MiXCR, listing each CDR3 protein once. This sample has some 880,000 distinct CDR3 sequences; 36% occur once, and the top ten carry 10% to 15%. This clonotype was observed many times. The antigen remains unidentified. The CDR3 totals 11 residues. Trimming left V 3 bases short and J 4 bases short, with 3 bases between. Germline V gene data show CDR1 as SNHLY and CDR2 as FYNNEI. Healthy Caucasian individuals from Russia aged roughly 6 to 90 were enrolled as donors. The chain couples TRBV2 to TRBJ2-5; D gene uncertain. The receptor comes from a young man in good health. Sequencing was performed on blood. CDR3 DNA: TGTGCCAGCAGTGAGGTAGAGACCCAGTACTTC. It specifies CASSEVETQYF.